What follows is one T cell receptor beta chain and its context. Its antigen remains unknown. These data are taken from a study of T cell responses to AZD1222 COVID-19 vaccine. Produced via immunoSEQ multiplex PCR; TCRdb's table is partial and in-frame only. The table lists roughly 160,000 clones, 88% of them singletons. Germline lookup yields CDR1 SGHRS and CDR2 YFSETQ. V dropped 4 bases and J dropped 0 bases, with 10 bases sitting between them. This CDR3 is built from 14 residues. Notes on the study in general: After two AZD1222 doses, spike-specific TCR breadth and depth rose versus day 0. Targets within unmutated variant regions were reportedly found for nearly half of spike-specific TCRs. Vaccine-associated CD4 TCRs ranged over spike, dominating at 160-218 and 743-854. The donors showed a predominance of white British ancestry and of females, with possible underestimation of clonal diversity.

The chain has TRBV5-1 and TRBJ1-2; a weak D match, TRBD1 (6 bases). Sequencing used peripheral blood, obtained on day 0 of AZD1222 vaccination. The source is an adult in good health. The CDR3 loop reads CASSRDMTNYGYTF. The CDR3 nucleotides are TGCGCCAGCAGCCGGGACATGACTAACTATGGCTACACCTTC. Together with reference TRBV5-1 and TRBJ1-2, the CDR3 gives the full variable domain: KAGVTQTPRYLIKTRGQQVTLSCSPISGHRSVSWYQQTPGQGLQFLFEYFSETQRNKGNFPGRFSGRQFSNSRSEMNVSTLELGDSALYLCASSRDMTNYGYTFGSGTRLTVV.